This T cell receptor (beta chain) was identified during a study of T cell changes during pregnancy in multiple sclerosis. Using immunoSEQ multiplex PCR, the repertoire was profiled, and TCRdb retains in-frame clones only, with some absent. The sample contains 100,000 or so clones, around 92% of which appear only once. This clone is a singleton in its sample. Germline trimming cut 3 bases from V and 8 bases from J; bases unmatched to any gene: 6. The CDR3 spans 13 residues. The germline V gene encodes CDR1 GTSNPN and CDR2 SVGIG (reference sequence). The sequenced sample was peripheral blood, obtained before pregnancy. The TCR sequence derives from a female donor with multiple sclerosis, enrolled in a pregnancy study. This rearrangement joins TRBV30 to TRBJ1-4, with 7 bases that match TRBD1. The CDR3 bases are TGTGCCTGGAGCCTAGGACAGGAAGAAAAACTGTTTTTT. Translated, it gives CAWSLGQEEKLFF.